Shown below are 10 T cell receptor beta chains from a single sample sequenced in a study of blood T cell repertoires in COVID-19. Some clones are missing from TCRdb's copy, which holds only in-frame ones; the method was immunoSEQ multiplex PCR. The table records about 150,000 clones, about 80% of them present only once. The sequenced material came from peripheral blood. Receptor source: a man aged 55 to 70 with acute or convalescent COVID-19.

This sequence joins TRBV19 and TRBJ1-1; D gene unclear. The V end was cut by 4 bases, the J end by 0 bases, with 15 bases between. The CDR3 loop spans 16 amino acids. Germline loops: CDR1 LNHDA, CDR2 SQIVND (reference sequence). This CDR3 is CASSTGRGGLNTEAFF. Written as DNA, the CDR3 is TGTGCCAGTAGTACCGGCCGTGGAGGGCTGAACACTGAAGCTTTCTTT.

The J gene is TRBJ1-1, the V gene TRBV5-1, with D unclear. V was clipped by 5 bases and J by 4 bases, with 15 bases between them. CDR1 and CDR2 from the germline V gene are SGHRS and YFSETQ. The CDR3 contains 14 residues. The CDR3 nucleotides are TGCGCCAGCAGGCCTGACCCTTACAGCACTGAAGCTTTCTTT. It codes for CASRPDPYSTEAFF.

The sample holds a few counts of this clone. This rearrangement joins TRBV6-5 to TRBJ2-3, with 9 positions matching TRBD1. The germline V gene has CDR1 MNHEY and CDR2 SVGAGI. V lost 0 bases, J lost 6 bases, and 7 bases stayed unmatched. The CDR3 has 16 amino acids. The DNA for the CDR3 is TGTGCCAGCAGTTACTCGAGGACAGGGGTGGGGGATACGCAGTATTTT. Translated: CASSYSRTGVGDTQYF.

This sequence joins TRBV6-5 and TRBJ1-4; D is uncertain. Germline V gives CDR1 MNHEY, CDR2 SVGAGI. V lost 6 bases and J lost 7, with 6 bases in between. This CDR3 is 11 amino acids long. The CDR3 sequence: CASRIGEKLFF. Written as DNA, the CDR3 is TGTGCCAGCAGGATCGGTGAAAAACTGTTTTTT.

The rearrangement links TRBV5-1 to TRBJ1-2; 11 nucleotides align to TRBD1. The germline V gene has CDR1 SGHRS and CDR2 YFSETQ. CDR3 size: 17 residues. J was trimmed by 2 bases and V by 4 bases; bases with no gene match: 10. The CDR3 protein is CASSQRTGGLGNYGYTF. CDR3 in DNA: TGCGCCAGCAGCCAACGGACAGGGGGCCTTGGGAACTATGGCTACACCTTC.

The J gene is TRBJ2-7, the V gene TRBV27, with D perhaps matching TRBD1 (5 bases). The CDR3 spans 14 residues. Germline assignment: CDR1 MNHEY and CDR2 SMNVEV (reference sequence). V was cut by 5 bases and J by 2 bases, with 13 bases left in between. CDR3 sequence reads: CASSPRVPAYEQYF. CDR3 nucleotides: TGTGCCAGCAGTCCCAGGGTGCCTGCCTACGAGCAGTACTTC.

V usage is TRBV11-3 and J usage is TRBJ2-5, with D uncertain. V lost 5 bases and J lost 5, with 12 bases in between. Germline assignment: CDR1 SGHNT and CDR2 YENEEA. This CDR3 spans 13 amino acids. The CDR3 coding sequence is TGTGCCAGCAGCCCCGGCCACGGGGAGACCCAGTACTTC. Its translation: CASSPGHGETQYF. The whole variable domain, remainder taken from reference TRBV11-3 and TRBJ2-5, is EAGVVQSPRYKIIEKKQPVAFWCNPISGHNTLYWYLQNLGQGPELLIRYENEEAVDDSQLPKDRFSAERLKGVDSTLKIQPAELGDSAVYLCASSPGHGETQYFGPGTRLLVL.

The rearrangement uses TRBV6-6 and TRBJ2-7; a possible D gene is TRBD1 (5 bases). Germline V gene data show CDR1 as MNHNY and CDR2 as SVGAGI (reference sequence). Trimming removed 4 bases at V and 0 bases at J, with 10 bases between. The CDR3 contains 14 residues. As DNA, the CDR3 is TGTGCCAGCAGTTGGTTTACAGGCTCCTACGAGCAGTACTTC. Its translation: CASSWFTGSYEQYF.

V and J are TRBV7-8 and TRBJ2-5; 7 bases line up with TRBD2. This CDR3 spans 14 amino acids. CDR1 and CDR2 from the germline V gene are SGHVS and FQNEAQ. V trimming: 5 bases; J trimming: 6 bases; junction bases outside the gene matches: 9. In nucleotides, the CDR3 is TGTGCCAGCAGCCCCGCCAGCGGGGTGAAGACCCAGTACTTC. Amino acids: CASSPASGVKTQYF.

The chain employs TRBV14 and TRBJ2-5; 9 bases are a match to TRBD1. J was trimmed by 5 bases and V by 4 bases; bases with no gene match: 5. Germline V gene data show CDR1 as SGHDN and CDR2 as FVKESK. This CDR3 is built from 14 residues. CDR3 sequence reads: CASSPLGQGETQYF. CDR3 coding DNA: TGTGCCAGCAGCCCCCTAGGACAGGGGGAGACCCAGTACTTC.